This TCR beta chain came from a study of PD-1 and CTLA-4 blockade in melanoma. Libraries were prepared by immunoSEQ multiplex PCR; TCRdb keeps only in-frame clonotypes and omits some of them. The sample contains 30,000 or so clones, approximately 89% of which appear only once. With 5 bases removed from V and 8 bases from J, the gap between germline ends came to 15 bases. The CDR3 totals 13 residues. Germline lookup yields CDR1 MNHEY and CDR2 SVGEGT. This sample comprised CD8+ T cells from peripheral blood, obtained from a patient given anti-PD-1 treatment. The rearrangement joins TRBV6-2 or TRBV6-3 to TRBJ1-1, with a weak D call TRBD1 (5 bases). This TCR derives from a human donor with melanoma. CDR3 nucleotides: TGTGCCAGCAGTATCGGGGGGGAACTGGAAGCTTTCTTT. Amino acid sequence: CASSIGGELEAFF.